Detailed here is one T cell receptor (beta chain). Its binding antigen is unknown. Base qualities are missing; no much larger clone stands one base away. The CDR3 regions of human TCRbeta chains were subjected to immunosequencing. Concerning the study's data processing: Repertoire TCRs were checked for matches against a reference library of SARS-CoV-2-specific TCRs that had been generated using the MIRA antigen-specificity platform. Breadth was defined as the fraction of unique TCRs that were SARS-CoV-2-associated. Depth was defined as the fraction of total T cells that were SARS-CoV-2-associated. Using the MIRA data, every spike-specific TCR was mapped to the spike region that the TCR reacted to and assigned to either a CD4 or a CD8 class. Log10-transformed breadth and depth values were compared by one-way ANOVA with Sidak's multiple comparisons tests. What TCRdb holds here is the immuneACCESS table cut down to in-frame rearrangements. Part of the clones is not present; checked against another copy, under half of the missing clones reflect an unresolved V gene, and the others are unexplained. The V and J calls and clone size are taken from that table; D and trimming were inferred from the DNA. Counted in this sample were more than 100,000 clones; 70% to 90% of them appeared once. The ten largest clones represent around 8% of the sample.

This sample was included in a study of T cell responses to AZD1222 COVID-19 vaccine (dated by TCRdb to the early 2020s). As for the study more broadly: AZD1222 recipients whose second dose came at about 4 weeks and those whose second dose came at about 12 weeks were combined into one group, since spike-specific TCR depth and breadth did not differ between the two schedules. A total of over 230 trial participants underwent TCR sequencing, of whom some 210 received two doses of AZD1222 and about 26 received two doses of the MenACWY control vaccine. Trial participants were enrolled by age into 18-55, 56-69 and 70-plus year subgroups, with 148, 28 and 57 TCR-sequenced participants respectively.

General study outcomes and caveats: Reportedly, close to half of the unique spike-specific TCRs recognized epitopes lying outside the regions that are mutated in the B.1.351 and B.1.1.7 variants. The vaccine-associated CD4 TCRs covered the entire spike protein, and the dominant responses fell in regions 160-218 and 743-854. Spike-specific TCR breadth and depth rose significantly after two AZD1222 doses compared with day 0 and with MenACWY recipients. No day 14 peak-response samples were available, so repertoires were characterized only after the peak T cell response. Only five to seven AZD1222 recipients were SARS-CoV-2 seropositive at baseline, limiting conclusions about previously exposed vaccinees. In the small 56-69-year group, the increase in depth fell short of significance, most likely because of low power. Participants were mostly white British, with more females than males. The authors suggested clonal diversity may have been underestimated.

The CDR3 runs 14 residues from the cysteine to the phenylalanine. Only the CDR3 DNA is retained, 42 bases long and in frame from the first base. CDR1 and CDR2 are read off the germline V gene (reference sequence) as SGHNT and YYREEE. Trimming takes 4 bases off V and 7 bases off J; junction bases not matched to a gene: 5. This sample's time point label indicates: baseline before first vaccination. Vaccinee samples came from UK trials COV001 and COV002, including a single-blind randomized controlled phase 2/3 trial of AZD1222 (ChAdOx1 nCoV-19) in healthy adults. For TCRbeta chain sequencing, PBMC samples were collected from trial participants at day 0 and at day 28 after the second dose.

The sequence links TRBV5-4 to TRBJ1-5, with 10 central nucleotides matching TRBD1. The sample was peripheral blood, taken on day 0 of AZD1222 vaccination. The source of this sequence is an adult in good health. The CDR3 has the sequence CASSRDRGDQPQHF. Here is the DNA: TGTGCCAGCAGCCGGGACAGGGGAGACCAGCCCCAGCATTTT.